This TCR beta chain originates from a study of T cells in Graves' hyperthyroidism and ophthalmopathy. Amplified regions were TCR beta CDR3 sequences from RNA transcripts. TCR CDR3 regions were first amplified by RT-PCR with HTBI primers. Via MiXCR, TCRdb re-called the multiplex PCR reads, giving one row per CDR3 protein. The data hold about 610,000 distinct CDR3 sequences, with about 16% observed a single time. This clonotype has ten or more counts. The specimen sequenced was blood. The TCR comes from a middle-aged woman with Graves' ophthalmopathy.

The CDR3 spells CASNSARSVGEQFF. For the CDR3, the DNA is TGTGCCAGCAACTCGGCGAGGTCAGTGGGCGAGCAGTTCTTC. The chain employs TRBV11-2 and TRBJ2-1; D uncertain. The V and J ends lost 7 bases and 10 bases respectively, with 20 bases between them. CDR1 is SGHAT, CDR2 FQNNGV, per germline. The CDR3 contains 14 residues.